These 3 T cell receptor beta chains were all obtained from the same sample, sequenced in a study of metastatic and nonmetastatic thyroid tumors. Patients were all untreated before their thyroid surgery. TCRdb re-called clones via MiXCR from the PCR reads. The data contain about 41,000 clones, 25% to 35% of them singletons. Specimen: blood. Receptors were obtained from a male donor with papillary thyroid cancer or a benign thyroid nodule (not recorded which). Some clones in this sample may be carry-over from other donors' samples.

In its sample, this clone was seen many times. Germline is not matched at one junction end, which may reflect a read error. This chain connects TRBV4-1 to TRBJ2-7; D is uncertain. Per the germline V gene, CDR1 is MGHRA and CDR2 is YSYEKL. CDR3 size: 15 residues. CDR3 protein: CANSQVAAENYEQYF. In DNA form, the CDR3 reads TGCGCCAACAGCCAAGTGGCAGCAGAGAACTACGAGCAGTACTTC.

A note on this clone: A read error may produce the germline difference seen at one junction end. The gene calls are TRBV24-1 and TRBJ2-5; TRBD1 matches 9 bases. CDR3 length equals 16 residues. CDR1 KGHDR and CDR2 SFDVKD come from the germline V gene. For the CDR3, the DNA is TGTGCCACCAGTTCCGTTCGACAGGGGGGGTGGGAGACCCAGCACTTC. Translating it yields CATSSVRQGGWETQHF.

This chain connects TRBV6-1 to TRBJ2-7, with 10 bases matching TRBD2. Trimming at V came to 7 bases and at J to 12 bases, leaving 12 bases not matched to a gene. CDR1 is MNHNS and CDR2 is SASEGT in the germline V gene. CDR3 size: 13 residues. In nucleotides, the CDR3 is TGTGCCAGCAATGCTAGCGGGAGCCTTAATGTGTACTTC. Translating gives CASNASGSLNVYF.